These T cell receptor beta chains were read from a single sample in a study of radiotherapy plus CTLA-4 blockade in lung cancer. The protocol was immunoSEQ multiplex PCR, while the TCRdb copy is restricted to in-frame clones and leaves out a portion. The sample contains 45,000 to 55,000 clones, roughly 88% of which appear only once. The material sequenced was peripheral blood, taken from a patient treated with radiotherapy plus ipilimumab. Receptors originate from a human donor with non-small cell lung cancer whose response to radiotherapy plus ipilimumab could not be evaluated. CDR3s include the opening cysteine and the closing phenylalanine or tryptophan. Fields, in order: V gene, J gene, clone size, D gene, CDR3 protein, CDR3 DNA. A D gene is named only where the DNA matches it firmly. The size of a clone is reported for some rows only, either as once, few or many, or as a class for expanded clones.

V gene: TRBV6-1; J gene: TRBJ1-3; clone size: NA; D gene: NA; CDR3 protein: CASSEAAGVGNTIYF; CDR3 DNA: TGTGCCAGCAGTGAAGCCGCCGGAGTTGGAAACACCATATATTTT
V gene: TRBV5-1; J gene: TRBJ2-3; clone size: NA; D gene: TRBD2; CDR3 protein: CASSLGLAGRTDTQYF; CDR3 DNA: TGCGCCAGCAGCTTGGGGCTAGCGGGCCGCACAGATACGCAGTATTTT
V gene: TRBV2; J gene: TRBJ1-1; clone size: NA; D gene: NA; CDR3 protein: CASSRGSGNTEAFF; CDR3 DNA: TGTGCCAGCAGTAGGGGATCAGGGAACACTGAAGCTTTCTTT
V gene: TRBV6-5; J gene: TRBJ2-7; clone size: NA; D gene: TRBD2; CDR3 protein: CASSQRGPTYEQYF; CDR3 DNA: TGTGCCAGCAGTCAGCGGGGTCCGACCTACGAGCAGTACTTC
V gene: TRBV7-9; J gene: TRBJ2-1; clone size: few; D gene: TRBD2; CDR3 protein: CASSSYLQRGGYNEQFF; CDR3 DNA: TGTGCCAGCAGCTCGTACCTTCAGCGGGGGGGCTACAATGAGCAGTTCTTC
V gene: TRBV7-2; J gene: TRBJ2-7; clone size: NA; D gene: NA; CDR3 protein: CASSVYYEQYF; CDR3 DNA: TGTGCCAGCAGCGTATACTACGAGCAGTACTTC
V gene: TRBV7-2; J gene: TRBJ2-7; clone size: NA; D gene: NA; CDR3 protein: CASSLDTYEQYF; CDR3 DNA: TGTGCCAGCAGCTTAGATACCTACGAGCAGTACTTC
V gene: TRBV4-1; J gene: TRBJ2-5; clone size: NA; D gene: TRBD1; CDR3 protein: CASSQGPTGLGTQYF; CDR3 DNA: TGCGCCAGCAGCCAAGGCCCGACAGGGCTGGGGACCCAGTACTTC
V gene: TRBV7-2; J gene: TRBJ1-3; clone size: NA; D gene: NA; CDR3 protein: CASSLDTGNTIYF; CDR3 DNA: TGTGCCAGCAGCTTAGACACTGGAAACACCATATATTTT
V gene: TRBV27; J gene: TRBJ1-6; clone size: few; D gene: NA; CDR3 protein: CASSLYVGSYNSPLHF; CDR3 DNA: TGTGCCAGCAGTCTCTACGTTGGCTCCTATAATTCACCCCTCCACTTT
V gene: TRBV9; J gene: TRBJ1-4; clone size: NA; D gene: TRBD1; CDR3 protein: CASSFSAGQIEKLFF; CDR3 DNA: TGTGCCAGCAGTTTTTCCGCGGGACAGATCGAAAAACTGTTTTTT
V gene: TRBV4-1; J gene: TRBJ2-7; clone size: NA; D gene: NA; CDR3 protein: CASSQAPGRRGLTYEQYF; CDR3 DNA: TGCGCCAGCAGCCAGGCCCCCGGACGGAGGGGGCTGACCTACGAGCAGTACTTC
V gene: TRBV5-6; J gene: TRBJ1-2; clone size: NA; D gene: TRBD1; CDR3 protein: CASSWTGPSNYGYTF; CDR3 DNA: TGTGCCAGCAGCTGGACAGGGCCCTCTAACTATGGCTACACCTTC
V gene: TRBV7-2; J gene: TRBJ2-7; clone size: once; D gene: TRBD1; CDR3 protein: CASSLVRQGSYEQYF; CDR3 DNA: TGTGCCAGCAGCTTAGTAAGACAGGGATCATACGAGCAGTACTTC
V gene: TRBV19; J gene: TRBJ2-5; clone size: NA; D gene: NA; CDR3 protein: CASSIGGLRETQYF; CDR3 DNA: TGTGCCAGTAGTATTGGAGGGCTCCGGGAGACCCAGTACTTC
V gene: TRBV27; J gene: TRBJ2-1; clone size: NA; D gene: TRBD2; CDR3 protein: CASSSIAGIAYNEQFF; CDR3 DNA: TGTGCCAGCAGTTCGATAGCGGGAATCGCCTACAATGAGCAGTTCTTC
V gene: TRBV2; J gene: TRBJ2-1; clone size: few; D gene: TRBD2; CDR3 protein: CASSGGSSGSNEQFF; CDR3 DNA: TGTGCCAGCAGTGGGGGGTCTAGCGGGTCGAATGAGCAGTTCTTC
V gene: TRBV10-1; J gene: TRBJ2-2; clone size: NA; D gene: TRBD2; CDR3 protein: CASSGTSHPTNTGELFF; CDR3 DNA: TGCGCCAGCAGCGGGACTAGCCATCCTACGAACACCGGGGAGCTGTTTTTT
V gene: TRBV5-4; J gene: TRBJ1-4; clone size: once; D gene: NA; CDR3 protein: CAYSRGGKRIEEKLFF; CDR3 DNA: TGTGCCTACTCCCGGGGGGGGAAGAGGATAGAGGAAAAACTGTTTTTT
V gene: TRBV19; J gene: TRBJ2-2; clone size: NA; D gene: NA; CDR3 protein: CASSITAAGRTGELFF; CDR3 DNA: TGTGCCAGTAGTATAACGGCGGCAGGGAGGACCGGGGAGCTGTTTTTT
V gene: TRBV9; J gene: TRBJ2-2; clone size: NA; D gene: TRBD1; CDR3 protein: CASSVGQGDTGELFF; CDR3 DNA: TGTGCCAGCAGCGTAGGACAGGGCGACACCGGGGAGCTGTTTTTT
V gene: TRBV6-5; J gene: TRBJ1-4; clone size: once; D gene: NA; CDR3 protein: CASSSGQDEKLFF; CDR3 DNA: TGTGCCAGCAGTTCCGGACAAGATGAAAAACTGTTTTTT
V gene: TRBV2; J gene: TRBJ1-1; clone size: NA; D gene: NA; CDR3 protein: CASSPAVTEAFF; CDR3 DNA: TGTGCCAGCAGCCCGGCGGTCACTGAAGCTTTCTTT
V gene: TRBV15; J gene: TRBJ1-4; clone size: NA; D gene: NA; CDR3 protein: CATSRDRATNEKLFF; CDR3 DNA: TGTGCCACCAGCAGAGATCGGGCAACTAATGAAAAACTGTTTTTT
V gene: TRBV13; J gene: TRBJ2-3; clone size: NA; D gene: NA; CDR3 protein: CASSPRYTQYF; CDR3 DNA: TGTGCCAGCAGCCCCCGGTATACGCAGTATTTT
V gene: TRBV9; J gene: TRBJ2-7; clone size: few; D gene: NA; CDR3 protein: CASSVSPDYEQYF; CDR3 DNA: TGTGCCAGCAGCGTCTCCCCAGACTACGAGCAGTACTTC
V gene: TRBV7-9; J gene: TRBJ2-7; clone size: NA; D gene: NA; CDR3 protein: CASSSGPTYEQYF; CDR3 DNA: TGTGCCAGCAGCTCAGGGCCTACCTACGAGCAGTACTTC
V gene: TRBV5-1; J gene: TRBJ1-3; clone size: few; D gene: NA; CDR3 protein: CASSLVQGLSGNTIYF; CDR3 DNA: TGCGCCAGCAGCTTGGTTCAGGGCCTCTCTGGAAACACCATATATTTT
V gene: TRBV5-4; J gene: TRBJ2-1; clone size: NA; D gene: TRBD1; CDR3 protein: CASSFYPGTGSYNEQFF; CDR3 DNA: TGTGCCAGCAGCTTTTACCCGGGGACAGGGAGCTACAATGAGCAGTTCTTC
V gene: TRBV29-1; J gene: TRBJ1-4; clone size: once; D gene: TRBD1; CDR3 protein: CSAGQGRVWEKLFF; CDR3 DNA: TGCAGCGCTGGACAGGGCCGGGTTTGGGAAAAACTGTTTTTT
V gene: TRBV9; J gene: TRBJ2-3; clone size: NA; D gene: TRBD1; CDR3 protein: CASSVGVTGGADTQYF; CDR3 DNA: TGTGCCAGCAGCGTAGGGGTGACAGGGGGTGCCGATACGCAGTATTTT
V gene: TRBV29-1; J gene: TRBJ1-1; clone size: NA; D gene: NA; CDR3 protein: CSVGRRATEAFF; CDR3 DNA: TGCAGCGTTGGACGGCGGGCGACTGAAGCTTTCTTT
V gene: TRBV18; J gene: TRBJ1-1; clone size: NA; D gene: NA; CDR3 protein: CASSPQNPDQAGRTEAFF; CDR3 DNA: TGTGCCAGCTCACCCCAAAACCCCGATCAGGCAGGGAGGACTGAAGCTTTCTTT
V gene: TRBV28; J gene: TRBJ2-1; clone size: NA; D gene: TRBD2; CDR3 protein: CASQSGTTYNEQFF; CDR3 DNA: TGTGCCAGCCAATCCGGGACTACCTACAATGAGCAGTTCTTC
V gene: TRBV7-9; J gene: TRBJ2-3; clone size: NA; D gene: TRBD2; CDR3 protein: CASSRGTSFTDTQYF; CDR3 DNA: TGTGCCAGCAGCCGGGGGACTAGCTTCACAGATACGCAGTATTTT
V gene: TRBV11-2; J gene: TRBJ2-2; clone size: NA; D gene: NA; CDR3 protein: CASSLVQGITGELFF; CDR3 DNA: TGTGCCAGCAGCTTAGTGCAGGGGATCACCGGGGAGCTGTTTTTT
V gene: TRBV7-2; J gene: TRBJ2-1; clone size: NA; D gene: NA; CDR3 protein: CASSLRTDNEQFF; CDR3 DNA: TGTGCCAGCAGCTTGCGGACAGATAATGAGCAGTTCTTC
V gene: TRBV6-1; J gene: TRBJ2-7; clone size: NA; D gene: TRBD1; CDR3 protein: CASSGGTGAYEQYF; CDR3 DNA: TGTGCCAGCAGTGGGGGGACAGGCGCCTACGAGCAGTACTTC
V gene: TRBV7-2; J gene: TRBJ2-2; clone size: NA; D gene: NA; CDR3 protein: CASSLAGRASGELFF; CDR3 DNA: TGTGCCAGCAGCTTAGCTGGCAGGGCGAGCGGGGAGCTGTTTTTT
V gene: TRBV7-9; J gene: TRBJ2-7; clone size: few; D gene: NA; CDR3 protein: CASSPTGLSYEQYF; CDR3 DNA: TGTGCCAGCAGCCCGACAGGCCTCTCCTACGAGCAGTACTTC
V gene: TRBV6-4; J gene: TRBJ2-3; clone size: NA; D gene: NA; CDR3 protein: CASSDSPIWSTDTQYF; CDR3 DNA: TGTGCCAGCAGTGACTCGCCTATTTGGTCCACAGATACGCAGTATTTT
V gene: TRBV2; J gene: TRBJ1-1; clone size: NA; D gene: TRBD1; CDR3 protein: CASTIQGGWTEAFF; CDR3 DNA: TGTGCCAGCACTATACAGGGGGGGTGGACTGAAGCTTTCTTT
V gene: TRBV5-1; J gene: TRBJ2-5; clone size: NA; D gene: NA; CDR3 protein: CASSLEGLSETQYF; CDR3 DNA: TGCGCCAGCAGCTTGGAGGGGTTGAGCGAGACCCAGTACTTC
V gene: TRBV6-1; J gene: TRBJ2-7; clone size: NA; D gene: NA; CDR3 protein: CASSGTESSYEQYF; CDR3 DNA: TGTGCCAGCAGTGGGACAGAGAGCTCCTACGAGCAGTACTTC
V gene: TRBV5-1; J gene: TRBJ2-7; clone size: NA; D gene: TRBD1; CDR3 protein: CASSSTGTEYEQYF; CDR3 DNA: TGCGCCAGCAGCTCCACCGGGACAGAATACGAGCAGTACTTC
V gene: TRBV6-5; J gene: TRBJ1-4; clone size: NA; D gene: TRBD1; CDR3 protein: CASTKGQGAGKLFF; CDR3 DNA: TGTGCCAGCACTAAGGGACAGGGGGCTGGAAAACTGTTTTTT
V gene: TRBV28; J gene: TRBJ1-5; clone size: NA; D gene: NA; CDR3 protein: CASSPSYVDQPQHF; CDR3 DNA: TGTGCCAGCAGCCCAAGCTACGTCGATCAGCCCCAGCATTTT
V gene: TRBV6-1; J gene: TRBJ2-7; clone size: once; D gene: NA; CDR3 protein: CASSEAGAGLREQYF; CDR3 DNA: TGTGCCAGCAGTGAAGCGGGGGCAGGCCTGCGAGAGCAGTACTTC
V gene: TRBV2; J gene: TRBJ1-5; clone size: NA; D gene: NA; CDR3 protein: CASSERSADQPQHF; CDR3 DNA: TGTGCCAGCAGTGAAAGGAGCGCCGATCAGCCCCAGCATTTT
V gene: TRBV7-7; J gene: TRBJ2-1; clone size: few; D gene: TRBD1; CDR3 protein: CASSSDRGDEQFF; CDR3 DNA: TGTGCCAGCAGCTCGGACAGGGGGGATGAGCAGTTCTTC
V gene: TRBV7-9; J gene: TRBJ2-1; clone size: few; D gene: TRBD2; CDR3 protein: CASSLAEAGYYNEQFF; CDR3 DNA: TGTGCCAGCAGCTTGGCGGAAGCGGGGTACTACAATGAGCAGTTCTTC
V gene: TRBV5-6; J gene: TRBJ2-1; clone size: once; D gene: TRBD2; CDR3 protein: CASSLVRTSGPVF; CDR3 DNA: TGTGCCAGCAGCTTGGTAAGGACTAGCGGGCCGGTCTTC
V gene: TRBV9; J gene: TRBJ2-7; clone size: NA; D gene: NA; CDR3 protein: CASSVGMEEQYF; CDR3 DNA: TGTGCCAGCAGCGTAGGCATGGAGGAGCAGTACTTC
V gene: TRBV5-4; J gene: TRBJ2-5; clone size: NA; D gene: TRBD2; CDR3 protein: CASSFLTSGGLETQYF; CDR3 DNA: TGTGCCAGCAGCTTCTTGACTAGCGGGGGGCTGGAGACCCAGTACTTC